Shown below are 6 T cell receptor beta chains from a single sample sequenced in a study of cytomegalovirus exposure and HLA in healthy donors. In the PCR, 60 Vbeta and 13 Jbeta primers were used. Clones were sequenced by immunoSEQ multiplex PCR, and TCRdb holds only the in-frame ones, with some missing. The sample has about 150,000 clones; roughly 80% are singletons. The sequenced sample was PBMCs. The receptors derive from a woman aged 45-59 years in good health and CMV-seropositive.

The V and J genes are TRBV11-3 and TRBJ2-3, with 9 bases that match TRBD2. With 5 bases clipped from V and 6 bases from J, the junction kept 12 bases outside the gene matches. From germline, CDR1 is SGHNT and CDR2 YENEEA. The length of the CDR3 is 16 residues. In DNA, the CDR3 is TGTGCCAGCAGCATAGCCCCCTTAGCGGGAGATGATACGCAGTATTTT. Residues: CASSIAPLAGDDTQYF.

The chain joins TRBV5-4 to TRBJ2-1; 9 bases align to TRBD1. Germline loops: CDR1 SGHNT, CDR2 YYREEE (reference sequence). The J segment lost 10 bases and the V segment lost 5 bases, leaving 13 bases of the junction unmatched. There are 15 residues in the CDR3. CDR3 protein: CASSLPGQGRKEQFF. The CDR3 DNA follows: TGTGCCAGCAGTTTACCGGGACAGGGCAGAAAGGAGCAGTTCTTC. The complete variable domain, with remaining parts taken from reference TRBV5-4 and TRBJ2-1, reads ETGVTQSPTHLIKTRGQQVTLRCSSQSGHNTVSWYQQALGQGPQFIFQYYREEENGRGNFPPRFSGLQFPNYSSELNVNALELDDSALYLCASSLPGQGRKEQFFGPGTRLTVL.

The chain couples TRBV28 to TRBJ1-1, with 8 bases lining up with TRBD1. The junction had 12 bases not matched to a gene; V was cut back by 8 bases and J by 10 bases. CDR1 MDHEN and CDR2 SYDVKM come from the germline V gene. CDR3 length: 13 residues. CDR3 nucleotide sequence: TGTGCCAGCTTTATTGACAGGGGTTATGGAGCTTTCTTT. Its translation: CASFIDRGYGAFF.

The J gene is TRBJ2-1, the V gene TRBV5-1, with D possibly being TRBD2 (7 bases). Germline V lookup: CDR1 SGHRS, CDR2 YFSETQ. The CDR3 is 14 amino acids. Trimming stripped 4 bases from V and 2 bases from J, with 10 bases between. The CDR3, as DNA: TGCGCCAGCAGCGGGGGGGCCCCCTACAATGAGCAGTTCTTC. It encodes CASSGGAPYNEQFF.

Written as DNA, the CDR3 is TGCGCCAGCAGCTTGACAGGGGTTAGGGGCACTGAAGCTTTCTTT. Its translation is CASSLTGVRGTEAFF. The rearrangement uses TRBV5-1 and TRBJ1-1, with TRBD1 matching over 7 bases. This CDR3 region has 15 residues. The V gene's germline CDR1 is SGHRS and CDR2 YFSETQ. V was pared by 1 base and J by 4 bases, with 7 bases of the junction left unmatched. Complete variable domain (other parts from reference TRBV5-1 and TRBJ1-1): KAGVTQTPRYLIKTRGQQVTLSCSPISGHRSVSWYQQTPGQGLQFLFEYFSETQRNKGNFPGRFSGRQFSNSRSEMNVSTLELGDSALYLCASSLTGVRGTEAFFGQGTRLTVV.

The rearrangement uses TRBV9 and TRBJ2-7, with TRBD2 matching over 7 bases. From germline, CDR1 is SGDLS and CDR2 YYNGEE. This CDR3 comprises 15 residues. The V gene end was trimmed by 4 bases and the J gene end by 1 base; junction bases not matched to a gene: 8. The CDR3 is CASSPGLAVSYEQYF. CDR3 bases: TGTGCCAGCAGCCCAGGGCTAGCGGTATCCTACGAGCAGTACTTC.